Listed below are T cell receptor beta chains from one sample, sequenced in a study of blood T cells in healthy people across ages. Each CDR3 protein is one row after TCRdb ran MiXCR on the 5' RACE reads. Of over 1,500,000 distinct CDR3 sequences listed, 30% to 40% are singletons. The source material was blood. Every receptor here comes from a human donor in good health. Both conserved end residues are part of each CDR3. D genes are given only for firm matches. Clone size is not always given. Where it is, it says once, few, many or a class for expanded clones.

d_call	clone_size	v_call	j_call	cdr3_nt	cdr3_aa
TRBD1	NA	TRBV5-1	TRBJ1-2	TGCGCCAGCAGCCGAAACGGACAGGGGGATCGTGGCTACACCTTC	CASSRNGQGDRGYTF
NA	few	TRBV29-1	TRBJ1-1	TGCAGCCCACGGAGGGACCCCAACACTGAAGCTTTCTTT	CSPRRDPNTEAFF
TRBD1	NA	TRBV9	TRBJ1-3	TGTGCCAGCAGCCCCAGGGGGGCCTCTGGAAACACCATATATTTT	CASSPRGASGNTIYF
TRBD2	NA	TRBV20-1	TRBJ2-1	TGCAGTGCTAGAGGGGGTCGCAGCGGGGGGCCCCTGTCGGGGTCCTACAATGAGCAGTTCTTC	CSARGGRSGGPLSGSYNEQFF
TRBD2	NA	TRBV7-2	TRBJ2-3	TGTGCCAGCAGCTTAGAAGGGCAGCGGGGGCTTAGCACAGATACGCAGTATTTT	CASSLEGQRGLSTDTQYF
NA	NA	TRBV29-1	TRBJ2-3	TGCAGCGTTTTAAACACAGATACGCAGTATTTT	CSVLNTDTQYF
TRBD1	NA	TRBV12-3/TRBV12-4	TRBJ2-7	TGTGCCAGCAGCCCCGACAGGGTCTACTGGGAGCAGTACTTC	CASSPDRVYWEQYF
TRBD1	NA	TRBV12-3/TRBV12-4	TRBJ1-4	TGTGCCAGCAGTGCCAGGGACAGGGACGAAAAACGGTTTTTT	CASSARDRDEKRFF
NA	once	TRBV4-3	TRBJ2-2	TGCGCCAGCAGCCAAATACGAGCGAACACCGGGGAGCTGTTTTTT	CASSQIRANTGELFF
TRBD2	few	TRBV20-1	TRBJ2-4	TGCAGTGCTGGAGGGCGGGGGGGCCAAAACATTCAGTACTTC	CSAGGRGGQNIQYF
TRBD2	NA	TRBV11-2	TRBJ2-1	TGTGCCAGCAGCTTAAGTAGCGGGGGGGTGGGAGAGCAGTTCTTC	CASSLSSGGVGEQFF
TRBD1	few	TRBV7-8	TRBJ1-1	TGTGCCAGCATCTTACACGGACAGGTCGTAACCACTGAAGCTTTCTTT	CASILHGQVVTTEAFF
NA	NA	TRBV2	TRBJ1-4	TGTGCCAGCACGGTCAGGGGCGGCTATGAAAAACTGTTTTTT	CASTVRGGYEKLFF
NA	few	TRBV5-8	TRBJ1-5	TGTGCCAGCAGCTCGGACCGGGACGGCCCGAGGATTCAGCCCCAGCATTTT	CASSSDRDGPRIQPQHF
NA	few	TRBV2	TRBJ1-1	TGTGCCAGCAGTGAGGAGGGGACTACTGAAGCTTTCTTT	CASSEEGTTEAFF
NA	NA	TRBV12-3/TRBV12-4	TRBJ2-3	TGTGCCAGCACCAGAAGGGAAGATACGCAGTATTTT	CASTRREDTQYF
TRBD1	few	TRBV9	TRBJ2-7	TGTACCAGCAGCTCCCAGACAGGGGCGGGTGTCTACGAGCAGTACTTC	CTSSSQTGAGVYEQYF
NA	NA	TRBV9	TRBJ1-1	TGTGCCAGCAGCGTAGTGACGGGCACTGAAGCTTTCTTT	CASSVVTGTEAFF
TRBD2	NA	TRBV10-3	TRBJ2-3	TGTGCCATCTCTAGCGGGGGACGAGCTACGCAGTATTTT	CAISSGGRATQYF
TRBD1	NA	TRBV4-1	TRBJ2-7	TGCGCCAGCAGCCAAGAGACGGGACAGCCAGCCTACGAGCAGTACTTC	CASSQETGQPAYEQYF
TRBD2	NA	TRBV11-1	TRBJ2-1	TGTGCCAGCAGCTTGTGGGGGCTAGCGGGATACAATGGGCAGTTCTTC	CASSLWGLAGYNGQFF
TRBD1	NA	TRBV5-1	TRBJ2-3	TGCGCCAGCAGCTTGACGGGACAGAACACAGATACGCAGTATTTT	CASSLTGQNTDTQYF
NA	NA	TRBV7-9	TRBJ1-1	TGTGCCAGCAGCTTAGCGCGGTTAGGGGCGAACACTGAAGCTTTCTTT	CASSLARLGANTEAFF
TRBD2	NA	TRBV5-1	TRBJ2-5	TGCGCCAGCTGCCCCGGTGGTGGCGGGGGAGAGACCCAGTACTTC	CASCPGGGGGETQYF
NA	NA	TRBV7-2	TRBJ1-2	TGTGCCAGCAGCCCACGACAGATCGATGGCTACACCTTC	CASSPRQIDGYTF
NA	few	TRBV5-5	TRBJ2-7	TGTGCCAGCAGCTCCCACCCGGGACCCAGTCTGTGGGAGCAGTACTTC	CASSSHPGPSLWEQYF
NA	NA	TRBV7-9	TRBJ1-6	TGTGCCAGCAGCATCGACCGCGATTCACCCCTCCACTTT	CASSIDRDSPLHF
NA	few	TRBV10-3	TRBJ2-7	TGTGCCATCAGTGAAAGATCCGGGACCCACTACGAGCAGTACTTC	CAISERSGTHYEQYF
TRBD2	NA	TRBV4-3	TRBJ2-7	TGCGCCAGCAGCCAAGTAGCGGGGACCGGATTTCAAGGGCAGTACTTC	CASSQVAGTGFQGQYF
TRBD1	NA	TRBV9	TRBJ2-7	TGTGCCAGCAGCGGCCGGGACAGGGATTGGTACGAGCAGTACTTC	CASSGRDRDWYEQYF
NA	NA	TRBV14	TRBJ1-2	TGTGCCAGCAGTCGAGAGATCTACTATGGCTACACCTTC	CASSREIYYGYTF
NA	NA	TRBV5-1	TRBJ2-6	TGCGCCAGCGCTGTTGGGGCAACTGGGGCCAACGTCCTGACTTTC	CASAVGATGANVLTF
NA	NA	TRBV6-4	TRBJ2-3	TGTGCCAGCAGTGTCTTTGGGGGCCTGACAGATACGCAGTATTTT	CASSVFGGLTDTQYF
NA	few	TRBV3-1	TRBJ1-2	TGTGCCAGCAGCCAAGATGCAGTTAACTATGGCTACACCTTC	CASSQDAVNYGYTF
TRBD1	NA	TRBV6-2/TRBV6-3	TRBJ1-1	TGTGCCAGCAGTTCCCCGGACAGGGGACCGTCTGAAGCTTTCTTT	CASSSPDRGPSEAFF
NA	few	TRBV6-5	TRBJ1-5	TGTGCCAGCAGTTACGGGGGTGGGAGCAATCAGCCCCAGCATTTT	CASSYGGGSNQPQHF
TRBD1	NA	TRBV7-2	TRBJ2-3	TGTGCCAGCAGCTTAGAAGGGAGACAGGGAGTAGATACGCAGTATTTT	CASSLEGRQGVDTQYF
TRBD1	few	TRBV10-3	TRBJ2-3	TGTGCCATCAGTGAGGCGGACAGGGGCGGAGATACGCAGTATTTT	CAISEADRGGDTQYF
TRBD2	NA	TRBV10-3	TRBJ2-1	TGTGCCATCAGTGCGAGCGGGGGGGCGCTTGAGCAGTTCTTC	CAISASGGALEQFF
NA	NA	TRBV6-5	TRBJ2-5	TGTGCCAGCAGGAAGGGGGTATCACGAGAAGAGACCCAGTACTTC	CASRKGVSREETQYF
NA	few	TRBV12-3/TRBV12-4	TRBJ1-5	TGTGCCAGCAGGCTGGGTGTGAATCAGCCCCAGCATTTT	CASRLGVNQPQHF
NA	few	TRBV7-9	TRBJ2-7	TGTGCCAGCAGCTTAGCCGGGGTCGCGTACGAGCAGTACTTC	CASSLAGVAYEQYF
NA	NA	TRBV10-3	TRBJ2-5	TGTGCCTCCAACAGGGATTGGGGACAAGAGACCCAGTACTTC	CASNRDWGQETQYF
NA	NA	TRBV5-1	TRBJ2-4	TGCGCCAACAGCTTGGCACTCGGACAGAACATTCAGTACTTC	CANSLALGQNIQYF
NA	NA	TRBV6-4	TRBJ1-2	TGTGCCAGCCGTGACGTCCGGCAAGGCTACACCTTC	CASRDVRQGYTF
TRBD1	NA	TRBV7-8	TRBJ2-1	TGTGCCAGCAGTTCCGGACAGGGTATAGGAAATGAGCAGTTCTTC	CASSSGQGIGNEQFF
TRBD2	few	TRBV20-1	TRBJ2-1	TGCAGTGCTAGCAGGACTAGCGGCTACAATGAGCAGTTCTTC	CSASRTSGYNEQFF
NA	NA	TRBV24-1	TRBJ1-2	TGTGCCACCAGTGCCGCTCGGGACACCTACACCTTC	CATSAARDTYTF
NA	NA	TRBV3-1	TRBJ2-7	TGTGCCAGCAGCCAAGGTCCGTCCCTGGGCGAGCAGTACTTC	CASSQGPSLGEQYF
NA	few	TRBV11-2	TRBJ2-4	TGTGCCAGCAGCTTGACCCATGGACAGATGGACATTCAGTACTTC	CASSLTHGQMDIQYF
NA	NA	TRBV7-2	TRBJ2-1	TGTGCCAGCAGCTTAGCGGGGGGCTCACCACCCTACAATGAGCAGTTCTTC	CASSLAGGSPPYNEQFF
NA	NA	TRBV9	TRBJ2-7	TGTGCCAGCAGCGTTGGCGGAAATCCCTCCTACGAGCAGTACTTC	CASSVGGNPSYEQYF
NA	few	TRBV18	TRBJ2-5	TGTGCGGGCAGGGTCGACCAAGAGACCCAGTACTTC	CAGRVDQETQYF
NA	NA	TRBV12-3/TRBV12-4	TRBJ2-3	TGTGCCAGCACCTTAAGGGGGGGCCTCCCAGATACGCAGTATTTT	CASTLRGGLPDTQYF
NA	NA	TRBV7-9	TRBJ2-7	TGTGCCAGCAGCTTGTTTCCCGCTGCGGGCGTCTCCTACGAGCAGTACTTC	CASSLFPAAGVSYEQYF
TRBD1	NA	TRBV6-5	TRBJ1-2	TGTGCCAGCACCCCTCACCGGGACAGGGGGCTTAATGGCTACACCTTC	CASTPHRDRGLNGYTF
NA	NA	TRBV5-1	TRBJ2-3	TGCGCCAGCAGCCAGTGGGGCACAGATACGCAGTATTTT	CASSQWGTDTQYF
NA	NA	TRBV20-1	TRBJ2-7	TGCAGTGCTAGAGATCTTACGGGGGATATCTACGAGCAGTACTTC	CSARDLTGDIYEQYF
TRBD2	few	TRBV15	TRBJ2-3	TGTGCCACCAGCCTCGGGGGGGGTAGCACAGATACGCAGTATTTT	CATSLGGGSTDTQYF
NA	NA	TRBV4-1	TRBJ2-1	TGCGCCAGCAGCCAAGTAGGGCAGCCCTGGCAGTTCTTC	CASSQVGQPWQFF